The 20 T cell receptor beta chains below were found in one sample sequenced in a study of shared clonotypes between healthy human individuals. Data came from immunoSEQ multiplex PCR; TCRdb stores just in-frame clones and leaves some out. Counted here are some 2.1 million clones, roughly 95% occurring once; the ten biggest clones make up more than 1.5%. The naive CD8 fraction comprised CD45RO-negative cells positively selected for CCR7 and excluded terminally differentiated effector memory CD45RA+ cells. Sequencing was done on a sample of naive CD8+ T cells from PBMCs. The origin of the receptors is a man younger than 35 in good health. Some clones in this sample may be carry-over from other donors' samples.

The rearrangement links TRBV5-8 to TRBJ2-5, with 13 bases fitting TRBD2. The CDR3 is 16 amino acids. The ends lost 4 bases at V and 5 bases at J; junction bases unmatched: 8. Germline loops: CDR1 SGHTS, CDR2 YDEGEE. CDR3 residues: CASSRTSGRALETQYF. For the CDR3, the DNA is TGTGCCAGCAGCAGAACTAGCGGGAGGGCCCTCGAGACCCAGTACTTC.

The J gene is TRBJ2-7, the V gene TRBV18, with 12 bases identical to TRBD2. The CDR3 is made up of 16 amino acids. The ends lost 3 bases at V and 7 bases at J; junction bases unmatched: 10. Per germline, CDR1 KGHSH and CDR2 LQKENI. The CDR3 nucleotides are TGTGCCAGCTCACCTGCTACGACTAGCGGGAGTTGGGAGCAGTACTTC. Translation: CASSPATTSGSWEQYF. Combining the CDR3 with reference TRBV18 and TRBJ2-7 gives the whole variable domain NAGVMQNPRHLVRRRGQEARLRCSPMKGHSHVYWYRQLPEEGLKFMVYLQKENIIDESGMPKERFSAEFPKEGPSILRIQQVVRGDSAAYFCASSPATTSGSWEQYFGPGTRLTVT.

Turning to this clone: Other DNA sequences in the sample encode the same CDR3. V usage is TRBV28 and J usage is TRBJ1-1, with 9 positions matching TRBD1. Trimming cost V 6 bases and J 5 bases; bases outside gene matches: 7. CDR3 length: 14 residues. CDR1 MDHEN and CDR2 SYDVKM come from the germline V gene. The CDR3: CASSSWDRVTEAFF. CDR3 nucleotide sequence: TGTGCCAGCAGCTCCTGGGACAGGGTAACTGAAGCTTTCTTT.

The V and J genes are TRBV7-9 and TRBJ2-5; the D is unclear. There are 14 residues in the CDR3. Between the trimmed V and J ends, which lost 5 bases and 3 bases, there was a span of 13 bases. CDR1 and CDR2 (germline): SEHNR, FQNEAQ (reference sequence). The DNA for the CDR3 is TGTGCCAGCAGCCCCGAAAATCTGGAAGAGACCCAGTACTTC. Protein sequence: CASSPENLEETQYF.

V is TRBV27 and J is TRBJ2-7; 9 bases are a match to TRBD2. The length of the CDR3 is 16 residues. After removal of 3 bases from V and 3 bases from J, the junction contained 9 bases not matched to a gene. Per the germline V gene, CDR1 is MNHEY and CDR2 is SMNVEV (reference sequence). CDR3 in amino acids: CASSFGRTSEYYEQYF. As DNA, the CDR3 is TGTGCCAGCAGTTTCGGGAGGACTAGCGAGTACTACGAGCAGTACTTC.

The genes are TRBV14 and TRBJ2-1; no definite D call. Trimming stripped 1 base from V and 8 bases from J, with 12 bases between. The V gene's germline CDR1 is SGHDN and CDR2 FVKESK. This CDR3 is 14 amino acids long. The CDR3 nucleotides are TGTGCCAGCAGCCAAGTACCTAGAATCGATGAGCAGTTCTTC. This gives the protein CASSQVPRIDEQFF.

A remark on this clone: The identical CDR3 is also encoded by other nucleotide sequences in the sample. This chain links TRBV19 with TRBJ2-3; D is perhaps TRBD2 (6 bases). The germline gives CDR1 LNHDA, CDR2 SQIVND (reference sequence). The CDR3 has 13 residues. The V gene lost 6 bases and the J gene lost 4 bases, with 11 bases spanning the gap. The CDR3, as DNA: TGTGCCAGTAGCCGACTAGACCCAGATACGCAGTATTTT. It translates to CASSRLDPDTQYF.

The chain has TRBV7-9 and TRBJ2-7; 7 nucleotides match TRBD2. Germline V CDR1 and CDR2: SEHNR, FQNEAQ (reference sequence). The CDR3 consists of 15 residues. Trimming took 3 bases from V and 2 from J; bases not matched to a gene: 7. The CDR3: CASSFGRETAYEQYF. Written as DNA, the CDR3 is TGTGCCAGCAGCTTTGGGCGGGAGACCGCCTACGAGCAGTACTTC.

The chain employs TRBV7-3 and TRBJ2-3, with 12 bases lining up with TRBD2. With V trimmed by 5 bases and J by 3 bases, 3 bases remained unmatched. Germline CDR1 and CDR2: SGHTA and FQGTGA. This CDR3 region has 15 residues. CDR3 sequence reads: CASSATSGRTDTQYF. CDR3 coding DNA: TGTGCCAGCAGCGCAACTAGCGGGAGGACAGATACGCAGTATTTT.

V gene TRBV10-2 combines with J gene TRBJ1-2; no definite D call. CDR3 length: 15 amino acids. CDR1 and CDR2 (germline): WSHSY, SAAADI. V lost 7 bases, J lost 5 bases, and 20 bases lay in between. In nucleotides, the CDR3 is TGCGCCAGCAACGAACGGGCAGGTCTAGGATATGGCTACACCTTC. It encodes CASNERAGLGYGYTF.

The chain couples TRBV25-1 to TRBJ1-2; 7 bases map to TRBD1. The CDR3 loop spans 15 amino acids. The trim removed 6 bases at V and 8 bases at J, leaving 15 bases unmatched. The germline CDR1 and CDR2 sequences are MGHDK and SYGVNS. The CDR3 nucleotides read TGTGCCAGCAGCGAAAAAGGGGGCAGGGCAGCCGGCTACACCTTC. It translates to CASSEKGGRAAGYTF.

The CDR3 loop is CASSYTVGIQETQYF. CDR3 sequence (DNA): TGCGCCAGCAGCTACACTGTGGGGATACAAGAGACCCAGTACTTC. The chain joins TRBV4-1 to TRBJ2-5; D is unresolved. Trimming shortened V by 5 bases and J by 2 bases, and 15 bases separated the two germline ends. The germline V gene has CDR1 MGHRA and CDR2 YSYEKL. CDR3 length: 15 amino acids.

This clone was detected only once. This chain uses TRBV28 with TRBJ2-2; D perhaps matches TRBD2 (5 bases). Trimming pared 7 bases from V and 0 bases from J, leaving 15 bases between. Germline V gene data show CDR1 as MDHEN and CDR2 as SYDVKM. CDR3 length: 16 amino acids. CDR3 in DNA: TGTGCCAGCACCCTCGGCGACGGGGCGAACACCGGGGAGCTGTTTTTT. Its translation: CASTLGDGANTGELFF.

This rearrangement joins TRBV14 to TRBJ1-1; TRBD1 agrees at 10 bases. Germline CDR1 and CDR2: SGHDN and FVKESK. This CDR3 is 14 amino acids long. With V trimmed by 0 bases and J by 9 bases, 4 bases remained unmatched. The CDR3 sequence is CASSQDWGQGKAFF. The CDR3 DNA is TGTGCCAGCAGCCAAGATTGGGGACAGGGGAAAGCTTTCTTT.

In its sample, this clone was seen once. CDR3 nucleotide sequence: TGTGCCAGCAGCCTCAATTCCCGCGGGAACTCTGGAAACACCATATATTTT. Translated: CASSLNSRGNSGNTIYF. V is TRBV9 and J is TRBJ1-3; D is ambiguous. CDR3 size: 17 residues. V gave up 4 bases and J gave up 0 bases, with 17 bases separating them. CDR1 SGDLS and CDR2 YYNGEE come from the germline V gene.

In this sample, this clone turned up once. The chain combines TRBV14 with TRBJ2-2; TRBD1 matches 11 bases. There are 16 residues in the CDR3. The J segment lost 4 bases and the V segment lost 4 bases, leaving 5 bases of the junction unmatched. Germline lookup yields CDR1 SGHDN and CDR2 FVKESK. CDR3 sequence (DNA): TGTGCCAGCAGCCTGGGGACAGGGGGATTCACCGGGGAGCTGTTTTTT. Translated, it gives CASSLGTGGFTGELFF.

The chain has TRBV5-1 and TRBJ2-7; 7 bases line up with TRBD1. Per the germline V gene, CDR1 is SGHRS and CDR2 is YFSETQ. The CDR3 loop spans 13 amino acids. Trimming took 4 bases from V and 3 from J; bases not matched to a gene: 4. The CDR3 nucleotides are TGCGCCAGCAGCGACCGGGACAGCTACGAGCAGTACTTC. Its protein product is CASSDRDSYEQYF.

As concerns this clone: This same CDR3 is encoded by further DNA sequences in the sample. The genes are TRBV7-9 and TRBJ2-2; D gene uncertain. The germline V and J ends were trimmed by 4 bases and 2 bases, with 2 bases remaining between them. Looked up from germline, CDR1 is SEHNR and CDR2 is FQNEAQ (reference sequence). The CDR3 sequence is 12 residues long. The DNA for the CDR3 is TGTGCCAGCAGCTCAAACACCGGGGAGCTGTTTTTT. Protein sequence: CASSSNTGELFF.

The gene calls are TRBV27 and TRBJ2-1, with 8 bases fitting TRBD1. The J segment lost 1 base and the V segment lost 4 bases, leaving 0 bases of the junction unmatched. Germline V gene sequence: CDR1 MNHEY, CDR2 SMNVEV (reference sequence). The CDR3 runs to 14 residues. The DNA for the CDR3 is TGTGCCAGCAGTTGGGACAGGTCCTACAATGAGCAGTTCTTC. Translation gives CASSWDRSYNEQFF.

V is TRBV19 and J is TRBJ2-1, with a weak D call TRBD2 (6 bases). Germline CDR1 and CDR2: LNHDA and SQIVND (reference sequence). The ends were cut back, 7 bases at V and 2 bases at J, with 12 bases in the middle. The CDR3 spans 14 residues. CDR3 coding DNA: TGTGCCAGTACCCCAGCGGGTACCTACAATGAGCAGTTCTTC. Residues: CASTPAGTYNEQFF.